This TCR beta chain was documented in a study of blood T cell repertoires in COVID-19 (dated by TCRdb to about 2020). Regarding the complete study: Samples covering the acute and convalescent phases of COVID-19 were provided by collaborators in the United States, Italy and Spain. The prospective study material was composed of cDNA or gDNA derived from T cells, B-cell-depleted T cells, or PBMCs. Deeply sampled blood TCRbeta repertoires from subjects exposed to, actively infected with, or recovered from COVID-19 were included in the dataset. The repertoires were made available in a free public database intended to serve as a resource for research on the immune response to SARS-CoV-2. Samples were obtained from the ongoing ImmuneRACE study (first 160 participants) and from about 1,300 subjects provided by 6 global collaborators. Nearly every sample came with metadata listing a de-identified subject ID, COVID-19 status, age in years and sex. Where available, HLA class I and class II types were taken from metadata supplied by the sample provider and were not determined by assay-based typing.

TCRbeta CDR3 regions were amplified from genomic DNA by means of the immunoSEQ Assay, a bias-controlled multiplex PCR. As for the original processing: The number of nucleated cells in each sample was estimated by amplification of reference gene primers within the assay. Sequence reads were collapsed and filtered to measure the absolute abundance of every unique TCRbeta CDR3 rearrangement. Productive Simpson clonality was computed per sample as the square root of Simpson's diversity index over productive rearrangements. TCRdb holds this immuneACCESS table with in-frame rearrangements only. Some clones are missing; in checked studies, unresolved V genes explain under half, and the rest has no known cause. V and J calls and clone size follow that table, whereas D and trimming were derived from the DNA. This sample holds around 160,000 clones; 80% to 90% were observed only once. About 8.2% of the sample is held by the ten biggest clonotypes.

On the study overall, not on this receptor specifically: The quantity of clinical and demographic metadata differed by source and by participant and was supplied without curation.

Inclusive of the bounding cysteine and phenylalanine, the CDR3 is 16 residues long. Of all the DNA, just the CDR3 is kept, 48 bases in frame from base 1. The germline V gene provides CDR1 KGHSY and CDR2 FQNENV. V and J lose 1 base and 5 bases, and a span of 16 bases separates them. Each collaborating institution followed its own protocols to collect whole blood in K2EDTA tubes. For TCRbeta analysis, collaborators shipped samples as frozen whole blood, isolated PBMCs, or DNA extracted from either of those sample types. Turning to this clone: This receptor's antigen is unknown. One base away there is no much larger clone; base qualities are not given.

This chain is built from TRBV16 and TRBJ2-3; TRBD1 could be the D gene, as 5 bases match. Sequenced material: peripheral blood. This sequence was found in a man aged 60 to 69 with acute or convalescent COVID-19. Here the CDR3 is given as CASSQFHGQGKDTQYF. DNA sequence: TGTGCCAGCAGCCAATTCCACGGCCAGGGAAAAGATACGCAGTATTTT. With the rest looked up from the reference TRBV16 and TRBJ2-3 genes rather than sequenced, the full variable domain is GEEVAQTPKHLVRGEGQKAKLYCAPIKGHSYVFWYQQVLKNEFKFLISFQNENVFDETGMPKERFSAKCLPNSPCSLEIQATKLEDSAVYFCASSQFHGQGKDTQYFGPGTRLTVL.